This TCR beta chain was sequenced in a study of human T cells and chemical hapten exposure (dated by TCRdb to the early 2020s). Context from the whole study: For sensitization, 2% DPC in acetone was applied to a roughly 2 cm by roughly 2 cm area of upper inner arm skin. Throughout the approximately 22-week study period, patients were also given weekly therapeutic DPC doses on the scalp. Patch tests used Finn chambers with 0.01% DPC on the upper back, scored after 6 days by International Contact Dermatitis Research Group standards. Alopecia areata with under or over 50% scalp involvement, alopecia totalis and alopecia universalis were represented in the patient cohort, which was mostly female. The libraries were sequenced as a pool, and the TCR yield per sample differed mostly because of small variations in library volumes within the pool. This study followed changes in the peripheral blood TCR repertoire in vivo during primary and secondary sensitization of alopecia patients to the hapten diphenylcyclopropenone (DPC). Blood samples were taken from patients before sensitization (week 0) and at 2, 6 and about 24 weeks after DPC sensitization. Roughly 30 alopecia patients provided blood for TCR sequencing at one to four time points (pre-sensitization, 2, 6 and 24 weeks).

This clonotype was detected once. Its antigen is still unknown. No per-base quality is available; no much larger clone lies one base away. One read offers little support. The method behind the library was RACE. The sample was run on a NextSeq 500. During library preparation, unique molecular identifiers were attached to individual cDNA molecules so that TCRs could be counted in a quantitative, reproducible way. Each blood RNA sample was used to sequence both TCR alpha and TCR beta chains. In the authors' own workflow: The median number of TCRs per sample was 90,000 to 100,000, ranging from about 23,224 to 750,000. The Decombinator software suite was used to annotate the V, J and CDR3 of the TCR reads. For PS versus PT1 abundance plots, all samples were subsampled to the same number of TCRs (28,000). Expanded TCRs were defined as absent before sensitization and observed at least eight times at the 2-week time point. TCRdb passed the public sequencing reads through fastp at Q25 and MiXCR, retaining productive beta sequences. Every entry covers one CDR3 protein and lists the most common genes and DNA from its rows. The V and J calls were not made by the authors but by TCRdb's processing. The sample includes a few hundred thousand distinct CDR3 sequences, with nearly 6.5% observed a single time. Together, the top ten hold 5% to 6% of the sample.

Study-level results and caveats: Expanded TCRs formed significantly more large CDR3 similarity clusters than pre-sensitization or healthy control sets, consistent with antigen-driven responses. Patch test score was positively correlated with the number of PT1 expanded TCRs, with significance at thresholds 8, 16 and 32 but not at 4. DPC sensitization did not change how many TCRs were above 1 in 1000 frequency, and no evidence was found of alterations in global repertoire structure. Because all patients had alopecia, a presumed autoimmune disease, the immune response of the patients might differ from that of healthy individuals. Repeated subsampling changed both the strength of the expansion versus patch-test correlation and the threshold at which the correlation became significant.

Explained via the paper, the time point label denotes: patch test 2, 6 weeks after DPC sensitization. Explained via the paper, the treatment or condition label denotes: therapeutic diphenylcyclopropenone sensitization with weekly scalp DPC. At each patch-test visit, blood was drawn before the patch test was applied. Patients were eligible if aged 18 to 70, diagnosed with alopecia and judged suitable for DPC therapy, and pregnant patients were excluded. Total RNA was extracted from unfractionated whole blood collected in Tempus Blood RNA tubes. The receptor comes from a woman under 30 with alopecia areata. Some clones in this sample may be carry-over from other donors' samples. Sequencing used whole blood, obtained in connection with sensitization to the hapten diphenylcyclopropenone (DPC).

CDR3 loop: CASSPLGLAGNTGELFF. The nucleotides are TGTGCCAGCAGCCCTCTGGGACTAGCGGGGAACACCGGGGAGCTGTTTTTT. The chain links TRBV3-1 with TRBJ2-2; TRBD2 lines up with 12 middle nucleotides. CDR1 and CDR2, looked up from the germline V gene (reference sequence), are LGHDT and YNNKEL. Here V drops 4 bases and J drops 1 base, and the junction holds 4 bases not matched to any gene. Spanning cysteine to phenylalanine, the CDR3 consists of 17 amino acids. Solely the CDR3 DNA is kept, with 51 bases framed from the first base.